The table lists the clone carrying this T cell receptor (beta chain) with a few counts. A read error may produce the germline difference seen at one junction end. The sample originates from a study of blood T cells in healthy people across ages. Study-wide background: T cells yielded about one barcoded beta molecule per two cells through template switching.

This CDR3 is 14 amino acids long. Germline V CDR1 and CDR2: LGHDT, YNNKEL (reference sequence). Through a sample-barcoded 5' primer and a J-beta primer mix, a second PCR was run for roughly 6 to 12 cycles. Using its own MiXCR run on the 5' RACE reads, TCRdb lists one record per CDR3 protein. The sample lists around 620,000 distinct CDR3 sequences, roughly 29% occurring once. V is TRBV3-1 and J is TRBJ1-1; tentative D call: TRBD1 (6 bases). The origin of this receptor is a woman between 65 and 79 years old in good health. Sequencing was done on a sample of blood. The CDR3 sequence: CAGSLMVQGTEAFF. CDR3 nucleotide sequence: TGTGCCGGCAGCCTAATGGTACAGGGCACTGAAGCTTTCTTT.